The 9 T cell receptor beta chains given below trace back to one sample, sequenced in a study of cytomegalovirus exposure and HLA in healthy donors. PCR involved 60 Vbeta and 13 Jbeta primers. Profiled with immunoSEQ multiplex PCR; TCRdb holds only in-frame clones, not every one. The table counts approximately 71,000 clones; over 3% lies in the top ten. Sequenced: PBMCs. The receptors stem from a female donor in good health and CMV-seropositive.

The chain is built from TRBV7-2 and TRBJ1-4; D perhaps matches TRBD1 (5 bases). The V end lost 1 base, the J end lost 4 bases, and 13 bases lay between the germline ends. The CDR3 has 16 amino acids. Looked up from germline, CDR1 is SGHTA and CDR2 is FQGNSA. CDR3 in DNA: TGTGCCAGCAGCTTAGTGGGGCAGGGATTTAATGAAAAACTGTTTTTT. Its protein is CASSLVGQGFNEKLFF.

V and J are TRBV29-1 and TRBJ2-7; TRBD2 is a possible D gene (5 bases). Looked up from germline, CDR1 is SQVTM and CDR2 is ANQGSEA. The CDR3 runs to 14 residues. The V end lost 6 bases, the J end lost 7 bases, and 22 bases lay between the germline ends. The CDR3 bases are TGCAGCGTCGGCCTTAGACTCCGCCGCGGGGAGCAGTACTTC. This sequence encodes CSVGLRLRRGEQYF.

V is TRBV29-1 and J is TRBJ2-3; maybe TRBD2 (6 bases). The V gene lost 1 base and the J gene lost 5 bases, with 13 bases spanning the gap. The length of the CDR3 is 14 residues. CDR1 SQVTM and CDR2 ANQGSEA come from the germline V gene. The CDR3 DNA reads as TGCAGCGTTGAAGTGGGGGGAAGGGGAGATACGCAGTATTTT. It is translated as CSVEVGGRGDTQYF.

The chain employs TRBV7-9 and TRBJ2-1, with D possibly TRBD2 on 5 matching bases. This CDR3 is 14 amino acids long. V gave up 5 bases and J gave up 7 bases, with 15 bases separating them. The germline V gene has CDR1 SEHNR and CDR2 FQNEAQ (reference sequence). The CDR3 DNA sequence: TGTGCCAGCAGCCCTATCAACCGGGGTAATGAGCAGTTCTTC. It translates to CASSPINRGNEQFF.

The chain has TRBV6-1 and TRBJ2-7, with TRBD1 matching 12 bases. This CDR3 contains 13 residues. Losses at the gene ends were 10 bases for V and 6 bases for J; bases not matched to a gene: 7. In germline, CDR1 is MNHNS, CDR2 SASEGT. This CDR3 is CATSGTGGTEQYF. The CDR3 bases are TGTGCCACCTCCGGGACAGGGGGCACCGAGCAGTACTTC.

The CDR3 DNA reads as TGTGCCAGCAGCTCCCCCGGGACTAGCGGGGGGTGGGCAGATACGCAGTATTTT. Translating it yields CASSSPGTSGGWADTQYF. The rearrangement joins TRBV7-4 to TRBJ2-3; 15 positions agree with TRBD2. The germline V gene encodes CDR1 SGHVT and CDR2 SQSDAQ. Trimming cost V 4 bases and J 4 bases; bases outside gene matches: 9. The CDR3 contains 18 residues. Variable domain in full (rest from reference TRBV7-4 and TRBJ2-3): GAGVSQSPRYKVAKRGRDVALRCDSISGHVTLYWYRQTLGQGSEVLTYSQSDAQRDKSGRPSGRFSAERPERSVSTLKIQRTEQGDSAVYLCASSSPGTSGGWADTQYFGPGTRLTVL.

The chain links TRBV27 to TRBJ2-5, with D unresolved. Looked up from germline, CDR1 is MNHEY and CDR2 is SMNVEV (reference sequence). V was pared by 3 bases and J by 6 bases, with 11 bases between. The CDR3 is made up of 13 amino acids. CDR3 nucleotide sequence: TGTGCCAGCAGTTTCACAGCATTGAAGACCCAGTACTTC. It yields the protein CASSFTALKTQYF.

J is TRBJ2-1 and V is TRBV11-2; weak D call: TRBD1 (6 bases). The CDR3 sequence is 14 residues long. Trimming cost V 3 bases and J 5 bases, with 11 bases left between them. The germline V gene has CDR1 SGHAT and CDR2 FQNNGV. The CDR3 is CASSFGQLDNEQFF. CDR3 nucleotide sequence: TGTGCCAGCAGCTTTGGACAGTTAGACAATGAGCAGTTCTTC. The whole variable domain, filled in from reference TRBV11-2 and TRBJ2-1, reads EAGVAQSPRYKIIEKRQSVAFWCNPISGHATLYWYQQILGQGPKLLIQFQNNGVVDDSQLPKDRFSAERLKGVDSTLKIQPAKLEDSAVYLCASSFGQLDNEQFFGPGTRLTVL.

The chain employs TRBV5-6 and TRBJ2-5, with a weak D call TRBD2 (6 bases). The V and J ends lost 5 bases and 2 bases respectively, with 16 bases between them. CDR1 is SGHDT, CDR2 YYEEEE, per germline. The CDR3 is made up of 15 amino acids. For the CDR3, the DNA is TGTGCCAGCAGACCTACGGGACTTTATCAAGAGACCCAGTACTTC. This gives the protein CASRPTGLYQETQYF.